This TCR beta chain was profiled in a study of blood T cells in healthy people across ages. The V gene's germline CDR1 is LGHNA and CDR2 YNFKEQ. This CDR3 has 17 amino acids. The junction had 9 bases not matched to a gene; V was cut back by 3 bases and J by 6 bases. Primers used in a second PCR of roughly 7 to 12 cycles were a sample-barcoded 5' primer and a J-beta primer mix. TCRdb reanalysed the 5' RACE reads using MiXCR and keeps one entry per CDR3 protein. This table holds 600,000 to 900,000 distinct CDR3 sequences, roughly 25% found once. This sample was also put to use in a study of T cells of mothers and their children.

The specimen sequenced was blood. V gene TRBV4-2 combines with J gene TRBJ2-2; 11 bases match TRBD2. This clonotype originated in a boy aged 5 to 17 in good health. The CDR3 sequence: CASSHRAGTSGPGELFF. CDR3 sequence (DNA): TGTGCCAGCAGCCACCGGGCCGGGACTAGCGGTCCCGGGGAGCTGTTTTTT.